These 3 T cell receptor beta chains share one sample of origin, sequenced in a study of shared clonotypes between healthy human individuals. Positive CCR7 selection of CD45RO-negative cells yielded the naive CD8 cells, and terminally differentiated effector memory CD45RA+ cells were excluded. Profiled with immunoSEQ multiplex PCR; TCRdb holds only in-frame clones, not every one. Of a few million clones listed, approximately 92% are singletons. The sequencing input was naive CD8+ T cells from PBMCs. These receptors all stem from a young man in good health. Some clones in this sample may be carry-over from other donors' samples.

The chain couples TRBV6-5 to TRBJ2-7, with 9 bases matching TRBD2. Looked up from germline, CDR1 is MNHEY and CDR2 is SVGAGI. This CDR3 region has 14 residues. The V and J ends lost 4 bases and 6 bases, in that order; junction bases with no gene match: 7. As DNA, the CDR3 is TGTGCCAGCAGTTTTACGAGCGGGAGGCCCGAGCAGTACTTC. This translates into CASSFTSGRPEQYF.

V gene TRBV7-8 combines with J gene TRBJ2-1; 11 bases fit TRBD2. Germline CDR1 is SGHVS and CDR2 is FQNEAQ. The CDR3 contains 16 residues. V trimming: 0 bases; J trimming: 4 bases; junction bases outside the gene matches: 2. The CDR3 DNA is TGTGCCAGCAGCTTAGCCCGACTAGCGGGATACAATGAGCAGTTCTTC. Translation gives CASSLARLAGYNEQFF.

This clone was counted once. The chain recombines TRBV28 with TRBJ1-2, with no clear D. The V and J ends lost 7 bases and 4 bases respectively, with 13 bases between them. In germline, CDR1 is MDHEN, CDR2 SYDVKM. The length of the CDR3 is 13 residues. In DNA, the CDR3 is TGTGCCAGCAACGTGAAGGAGCTCTATGGCTACACCTTC. Protein: CASNVKELYGYTF.